The sample holds many counts of the clone carrying this T cell receptor beta chain. Its antigen remains unidentified. This entry comes from a study of T cells after yellow fever vaccination. Findings and caveats of the study: A weaker secondary response peaked on day 5, the primary on day 15. Reappearing after the booster were most of the clones from primary vaccination (about 96% CD4, about 87% CD8).

TCRdb reprocessed the 5' RACE reads with MiXCR, giving one entry per CDR3 protein. Among around 100,000 distinct CDR3 sequences listed, 8.4% were seen once. The receptor comes from a man younger than 45 who received the YFV17D yellow fever vaccine. The material was CD8+ T cells sorted from PBMCs, obtained 45 days after the yellow fever booster vaccination.

The CDR3 nucleotides read TGCGCCAGCAGCTATCTCCCAGGGCCCAATCAGCCCCAGCATTTT. As protein: CASSYLPGPNQPQHF. V usage is TRBV4-1 and J usage is TRBJ1-5, with D tentatively TRBD1 (5 bases). Trimming stripped 5 bases from V and 3 bases from J, with 14 bases between. This CDR3 region has 15 residues. The germline CDR1 and CDR2 sequences are MGHRA and YSYEKL.